This T cell receptor beta chain was captured in a study of shared clonotypes between healthy human individuals (dated by TCRdb to about 2020). For the wider study: A couple of women and a few men aged 18 to 49 years were included in the cohort. For each donor, three plates each were used for CD4 naive and CD4 memory, two plates were used for CD8 naive, and one plate was used for CD8 memory. To estimate repertoire size and how much clonotypes are shared between individuals, the study performed deep sequencing of blood TCR repertoires from about five healthy adults. To increase sequencing depth and limit assay-specific biases, TCR repertoire library preparation and sequencing were carried out by different laboratories using diverse techniques. Leukapheresis yielded between about 0.85 and 10 billion PBMCs per donor. What the study reported, not specific to this receptor: Naive subsets generally had larger estimated clonotype richness than memory subsets. Higher generation probabilities were observed for clonotypes shared by all four sorted-subset donors than for non-shared clonotypes. Sampling was restricted to blood, and TCR repertoires in tissue are likely to differ from TCR repertoires in blood. Based on pairwise subsampling, the degree of clonotype sharing among donors was expected to be affected by sequencing depth. Around 5.4% of naive CD4, 3% to 4% of naive CD8, approximately 2.2% of memory CD4, and about 0.4% of memory CD8 clonotypes were shared across a few donors. The small number of donors limited the genetic and exposure-history diversity represented. Even with the large sequencing depth, rarefaction of the sorted-subset datasets indicated that sequencing was incomplete.

Note on this clone: Its specific antigen is unknown. No qualities accompany the bases; no much larger clone lies one base away.

Using the deep immunoSEQ assay, TCR CDR3 regions were amplified from genomic DNA by multiplex PCR. Extracted genomic DNA from each cell subset was spread evenly across all wells of several immunoSEQ 96-well plates, with each plate serving as a replicate. Each replicate PCR for sorted subsets received around 0.2 ug genomic DNA, equal to around 32,000 T cell genomes. Purified libraries were measured with a Qubit 3.0 fluorometer, size-checked on a Bioanalyzer 2100, and measured again with the KAPA Library Quantification kit. A separate single-read 150-cycle Illumina NextSeq 550 flow cell was used to sequence each immunoSEQ 96-well plate. In the source study's methods: The immunoSEQ output contained only junctional sequences without quality scores, so filtering could not match that applied to full-length reads. To assign V/J genes and CDR3, sequences were annotated using PyIR, a Python wrapper for IgBLAST v1.9, with IMGT germline references. Any read was removed if the V/J assignment was weak (E-value above 1e-6), the CDR3 was missing, or the read contained stop codons, out-of-frame junctions, or ambiguous translated residues. V3J clonotypes were defined by identical inferred V gene, J gene, and CDR3 amino acid sequence. Percentage overlap between repertoires was computed as shared unique clonotypes divided by the size of the smaller repertoire. Repertoire richness was assessed with RTK rarefaction, the Chao1 estimator, and Recon v2.1 estimates of unobserved clonotypes. OLGA was used to compute generation probabilities for all TCRbeta clonotypes that the gDNA method yielded from a few donors. The source is immuneACCESS, and TCRdb retained only in-frame sequences with V and J called. Part of the clones is not carried over; for the studies checked, unresolved V genes explain less than half of this, and the remainder is unexplained. That table gives V, J and clone size, and the DNA gave D and trimming. The sample data list some 1,100,000 clones, and roughly 74% of these were observed just once. The ten largest clones take up approximately 0.5% of the sample.

For CDR1 and CDR2, the germline V gene lists SGHTA and FQGTGA. Inclusive of the bounding cysteine and phenylalanine, the CDR3 is 18 residues long. Only CDR3 DNA is held: 54 bases, read in frame from base 1. Trimming takes 2 bases off V and 3 bases off J; junction bases not matched to a gene: 13. Healthy HIV-negative adults with no recently reported acute infections or vaccinations were included as donors. Only Caucasian adults living in Nashville, Tennessee, USA were represented among the donors. Magnetic negative selection was used to enrich CD4+ T cells, after which naive cells were positively selected on CD45RA and the negative fraction became the memory subset. Blood was collected by leukapheresis, and PBMCs were isolated by Ficoll-Histopaque density gradient centrifugation and then cryopreserved in liquid nitrogen vapor phase. Analytical flow cytometry was used to check the purity and quantity of each magnetically sorted T cell population. Genomic DNA was isolated from every sorted fraction and measured by UV absorbance on a Nanodrop 2000c.

Sequencing was done on a sample of memory CD4+ T cells from PBMCs. The sample's cell subset or site label, decoded: CD45RA-negative fraction. This sequence uses TRBV7-3 and TRBJ2-3; 8 bases in the middle match TRBD2. This clonotype was obtained from a young man in good health. Some clones in this sample may be carry-over from other donors' samples. The CDR3 here reads CASSLWPAGTSLTDTQYF. The DNA sequence reads TGTGCCAGCAGCTTATGGCCCGCCGGGACTAGTTTAACAGATACGCAGTATTTT.